This T cell receptor (beta chain) was recovered during a study of blood T cell repertoires in COVID-19. Study overall: COVID-19 samples collected from the United States, Italy and Spain covered acute and convalescent phases.

V lost 4 bases to trimming and J lost 6 bases, with 13 bases between them. Germline loops: CDR1 MNHEY, CDR2 SMNVEV (reference sequence). The CDR3 is 13 amino acids. Sequencing used immunoSEQ multiplex PCR; TCRdb keeps in-frame clones, though not all of them. Of roughly 250,000 clones listed, approximately 90% are singletons. This chain links TRBV27 with TRBJ2-7; TRBD2 is a possible D gene (5 bases). The clonotype originates from a woman in her thirties or forties who had recovered from COVID-19. The sequencing sample was made of peripheral blood. Written as DNA, the CDR3 is TGTGCCAGCAGTTCGTCCGTTCGGGGCGAGCAGTACTTC. This sequence encodes CASSSSVRGEQYF.